This T cell receptor (beta chain) was documented in a study of T cell repertoires in cytomegalovirus infection (dated by TCRdb to about 2019). Regarding the research as a whole: The HLA type of each donor mattered for the analysis, because public TCR beta signatures pointed to carriage of CMV infection along with the matching HLA type. General study outcomes and caveats: Carriers of CMV infection plus the relevant HLA type were discriminated by the cumulative frequency of public TCR beta family members in the study cohort and in an independent 352-donor cohort. The ex vivo response was dominated by HLA-C-restricted CMV-specific TCR beta clonotypes, and the single most frequent clonotype in two of eight donors was supplied by these HLA-C-restricted clonotypes.

This clonotype was seen ten or more times. The antigen this receptor binds is unknown. One base away there is no much larger clone; base qualities are not given. These reads were obtained on an Illumina HiSeq 1500. Clones were called with MiXCR by TCRdb after fastp trimmed the public reads at Q25, and only in-frame beta chains were retained. All rows with the same CDR3 protein become a single entry with the most common DNA and genes. The sample data list about 320,000 distinct CDR3 sequences, and more than 8% of these were observed just once. The ten largest account for about 3.9% of the sample. CDR1 and CDR2 are read off the germline V gene (reference sequence) as DFQATT and SNEGSKA. The CDR3 sequence holds 18 residues, the cysteine and phenylalanine included. Kept here is only the CDR3 DNA, which spans 54 bases and is read in frame from base 1. V ends up 5 bases short and J 0 bases short, with an unmatched junction base count of 9.

The source of this sequence is a human donor in good health (CMV status not recorded). Some clones in this sample may be carry-over from other donors' samples. Here the chain combines TRBV20-1 and TRBJ2-1, and 14 junctional nucleotides match TRBD2. Sequenced material: PBMCs. The encoded CDR3 is CSAYGLAGGLSSYNEQFF. The DNA sequence reads TGCAGTGCTTATGGACTAGCGGGGGGCCTAAGCTCCTACAATGAGCAGTTCTTC.